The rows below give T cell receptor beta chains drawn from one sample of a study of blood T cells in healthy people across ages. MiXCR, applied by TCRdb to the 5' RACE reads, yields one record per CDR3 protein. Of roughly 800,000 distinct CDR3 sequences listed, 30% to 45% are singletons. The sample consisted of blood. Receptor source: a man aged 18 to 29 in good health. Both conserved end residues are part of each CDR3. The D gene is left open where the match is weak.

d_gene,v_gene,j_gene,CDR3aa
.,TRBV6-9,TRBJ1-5,CASRGPGSNQPQHF
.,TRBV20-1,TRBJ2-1,CSARDPRQGGRNEQFF
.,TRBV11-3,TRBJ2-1,CVSSFRDNEQFF
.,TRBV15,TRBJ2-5,CATSRVGEETQYF
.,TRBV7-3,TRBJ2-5,CASSSGTSRKETQYF
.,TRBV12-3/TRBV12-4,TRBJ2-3,CASTTWGGTDTQYF
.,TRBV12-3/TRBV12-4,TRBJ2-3,CATSGDEGTDTQYF
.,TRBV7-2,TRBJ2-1,CASSLRGDSGAEQFF
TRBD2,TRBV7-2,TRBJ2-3,CASSYRGGASTDTQYF
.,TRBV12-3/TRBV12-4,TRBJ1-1,CASSLAHKGTEVFF
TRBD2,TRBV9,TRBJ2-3,CASSVEAGGLGDTQYF
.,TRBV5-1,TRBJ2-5,CASSGNRETEQYF
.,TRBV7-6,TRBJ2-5,CASSLVYSARGENEQYF
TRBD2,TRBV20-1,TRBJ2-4,CSAPQTSGGNIQYF
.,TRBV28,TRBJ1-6,CASSFITYNSPLHF
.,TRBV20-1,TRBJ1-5,CSARVTDQPQHF
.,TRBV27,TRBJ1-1,CASSLLQGGTEAFF
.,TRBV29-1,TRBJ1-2,CSVEAGSYGYTF
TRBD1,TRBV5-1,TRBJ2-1,CASSPSTGGFHEQFF
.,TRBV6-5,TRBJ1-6,CASSFRRTVNSPLHF
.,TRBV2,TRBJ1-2,CASRTGPYGYTF
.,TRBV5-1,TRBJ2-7,CAGSVTGSYEQYF
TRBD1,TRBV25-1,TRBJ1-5,CASRQTGRDQPQHF
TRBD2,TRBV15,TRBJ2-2,CAIPRGLAENTGELFF
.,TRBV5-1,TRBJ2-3,CASRNGALNTDTQYF
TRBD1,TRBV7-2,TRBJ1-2,CARSTGGLSYGYTF
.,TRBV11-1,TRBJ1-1,CASSPYQGWSTEAFF
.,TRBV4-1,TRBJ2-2,CASSYYRVSRELFF
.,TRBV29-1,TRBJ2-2,CSVGSFSGELFF